This is a list of T cell receptor beta chains from one sample in a study of blood T cell repertoires in COVID-19. Profiling relied on immunoSEQ multiplex PCR, and the TCRdb table lists in-frame clones only, not all of them. The data show 120,000 to 150,000 clones, with about 80% seen just once and 4.5% to 6% held by the top ten. The sequenced material came from peripheral blood. The receptors here all came from a human donor in a cohort sampled during active COVID-19. The CDR3 runs from the conserved cysteine through the conserved F or W. Fields, in order: J gene, CDR3 length, D gene, V gene, clone size, CDR3 protein, CDR3 DNA. A D gene is named only where the DNA matches it firmly. Some rows have no size entry. The others give once, few or many, or a class for an expanded clone.

j_call: TRBJ2-1
cdr3_length: 15
d_call: -
v_call: TRBV5-1
clone_size: -
cdr3_aa: CASSLGDTIYNEQFF
cdr3_nt: TGCGCCAGCAGCTTGGGGGACACCATCTACAATGAGCAGTTCTTC

j_call: TRBJ1-1
cdr3_length: 15
d_call: -
v_call: TRBV13
clone_size: -
cdr3_aa: CASSLFGGRGAEAFF
cdr3_nt: TGTGCCAGCAGCTTATTCGGGGGGCGAGGCGCTGAAGCTTTCTTT

j_call: TRBJ2-5
cdr3_length: 16
d_call: -
v_call: TRBV7-9
clone_size: few
cdr3_aa: CASSLAGSRGRETQYF
cdr3_nt: TGTGCCAGCAGCTTAGCGGGGTCCCGCGGGCGGGAGACCCAGTACTTC

j_call: TRBJ2-3
cdr3_length: 14
d_call: -
v_call: TRBV11-2
clone_size: once
cdr3_aa: CASSEGVRTDTQYF
cdr3_nt: TGTGCCAGCAGCGAGGGGGTACGCACAGATACGCAGTATTTT

j_call: TRBJ2-7
cdr3_length: 13
d_call: -
v_call: TRBV5-5
clone_size: once
cdr3_aa: CASSAGGGYEQYF
cdr3_nt: TGTGCCAGCAGCGCAGGGGGAGGCTACGAGCAGTACTTC

j_call: TRBJ2-2
cdr3_length: 18
d_call: TRBD2
v_call: TRBV5-1
clone_size: -
cdr3_aa: CASSLDGLAGGYTGELFF
cdr3_nt: TGCGCCAGCAGCTTGGACGGACTAGCGGGAGGTTACACCGGGGAGCTGTTTTTT

j_call: TRBJ2-2
cdr3_length: 16
d_call: -
v_call: TRBV7-2
clone_size: -
cdr3_aa: CASSTGLETNTGELFF
cdr3_nt: TGTGCCAGCAGTACAGGGTTGGAGACGAACACCGGGGAGCTGTTTTTT

j_call: TRBJ2-2
cdr3_length: 14
d_call: -
v_call: TRBV6-5
clone_size: -
cdr3_aa: CASRPGSSIGELFF
cdr3_nt: TGTGCCAGCAGACCGGGATCATCTATCGGGGAGCTGTTTTTT

j_call: TRBJ1-2
cdr3_length: 14
d_call: TRBD1
v_call: TRBV6-1
clone_size: -
cdr3_aa: CASSEEGATYGYTF
cdr3_nt: TGTGCCAGCAGTGAAGAGGGGGCGACCTATGGCTACACCTTC

j_call: TRBJ2-7
cdr3_length: 15
d_call: -
v_call: TRBV4-2
clone_size: -
cdr3_aa: CASSQDRGFGYEQYF
cdr3_nt: TGTGCCAGCAGCCAAGATAGAGGGTTTGGCTACGAGCAGTACTTC

j_call: TRBJ2-2
cdr3_length: 18
d_call: TRBD2
v_call: TRBV4-2
clone_size: -
cdr3_aa: CASSQELAGATNTGELFF
cdr3_nt: TGTGCCAGCAGCCAAGAACTAGCGGGGGCTACGAACACCGGGGAGCTGTTTTTT

j_call: TRBJ1-2
cdr3_length: 13
d_call: -
v_call: TRBV2
clone_size: -
cdr3_aa: CASSGDNHYGYTF
cdr3_nt: TGTGCCAGCAGTGGAGACAATCACTATGGCTACACCTTC

j_call: TRBJ2-5
cdr3_length: 13
d_call: TRBD1
v_call: TRBV5-1
clone_size: -
cdr3_aa: CASIGQGQETQYF
cdr3_nt: TGCGCCAGCATTGGACAGGGACAAGAGACCCAGTACTTC

j_call: TRBJ2-3
cdr3_length: 20
d_call: -
v_call: TRBV21-1
clone_size: -
cdr3_aa: CASSRKKRDILAGGTDTQYF
cdr3_nt: TGTGCCAGCAGCAGAAAAAAGAGGGATATACTAGCGGGAGGAACAGATACGCAGTATTTT

j_call: TRBJ2-4
cdr3_length: 16
d_call: -
v_call: TRBV28
clone_size: -
cdr3_aa: CASSFYRAVAKNIQYF
cdr3_nt: TGTGCCAGCAGTTTTTACAGAGCCGTAGCCAAAAACATTCAGTACTTC

j_call: TRBJ1-6
cdr3_length: 16
d_call: -
v_call: TRBV6-5
clone_size: -
cdr3_aa: CASSYSYPGYNSPLHF
cdr3_nt: TGTGCCAGCAGTTACTCGTACCCCGGGTATAATTCACCCCTCCACTTT

j_call: TRBJ1-4
cdr3_length: 16
d_call: -
v_call: TRBV2
clone_size: -
cdr3_aa: CASSEMGTTLNEKLFF
cdr3_nt: TGTGCCAGCTCCGAGATGGGGACAACTCTCAATGAAAAACTGTTTTTT

j_call: TRBJ1-1
cdr3_length: 16
d_call: TRBD1
v_call: TRBV15
clone_size: once
cdr3_aa: CATSRGGQGGGTEAFF
cdr3_nt: TGTGCCACCAGCAGAGGAGGACAGGGAGGAGGCACTGAAGCTTTCTTT

j_call: TRBJ2-1
cdr3_length: 16
d_call: -
v_call: TRBV4-1
clone_size: -
cdr3_aa: CASSLGGAGTYNEQFF
cdr3_nt: TGCGCCAGCAGCCTTGGCGGGGCAGGGACGTACAATGAGCAGTTCTTC

j_call: TRBJ1-2
cdr3_length: 12
d_call: TRBD1
v_call: TRBV10-1
clone_size: few
cdr3_aa: CASERQGCGYTF
cdr3_nt: TGCGCCAGCGAACGACAGGGTTGTGGCTACACCTTC

j_call: TRBJ1-4
cdr3_length: 15
d_call: -
v_call: TRBV3-1/TRBV3-2
clone_size: -
cdr3_aa: CASSQDLATNEKLFF
cdr3_nt: TGTGCCAGCAGCCAAGATCTAGCAACTAATGAAAAACTGTTTTTT

j_call: TRBJ2-1
cdr3_length: 15
d_call: TRBD2
v_call: TRBV27
clone_size: -
cdr3_aa: CASSLSGVSYNEQFF
cdr3_nt: TGTGCCAGCAGTTTAAGCGGGGTCTCCTACAATGAGCAGTTCTTC

j_call: TRBJ1-2
cdr3_length: 16
d_call: TRBD1
v_call: TRBV6-4
clone_size: -
cdr3_aa: CASSDPWSRDRGGYTF
cdr3_nt: TGTGCCAGCAGTGACCCTTGGTCCCGAGACAGGGGTGGCTACACCTTC

j_call: TRBJ2-3
cdr3_length: 15
d_call: TRBD2
v_call: TRBV4-1
clone_size: -
cdr3_aa: CASSRLAGAQNPRNF
cdr3_nt: TGCGCCAGCAGCAGGCTAGCGGGGGCCCAGAACCCTCGGAATTTT

j_call: TRBJ2-5
cdr3_length: 14
d_call: TRBD1
v_call: TRBV7-9
clone_size: -
cdr3_aa: CASSPQGAPETQYF
cdr3_nt: TGTGCCAGCAGCCCGCAGGGGGCGCCAGAGACCCAGTACTTC

j_call: TRBJ2-1
cdr3_length: 15
d_call: -
v_call: TRBV7-8
clone_size: -
cdr3_aa: CASSLTGGADSGQFF
cdr3_nt: TGTGCCAGCAGCTTAACTGGGGGGGCCGATAGTGGGCAGTTCTTC

j_call: TRBJ2-6
cdr3_length: 16
d_call: -
v_call: TRBV5-1
clone_size: -
cdr3_aa: CASSSLTGSGANVLTF
cdr3_nt: TGCGCCAGCAGCTCACTGACGGGTTCTGGGGCCAACGTCCTGACTTTC

j_call: TRBJ2-5
cdr3_length: 13
d_call: TRBD2
v_call: TRBV15
clone_size: -
cdr3_aa: CASAEAGVETQYF
cdr3_nt: TGTGCCTCTGCAGAGGCGGGGGTAGAGACCCAGTACTTC